This T cell receptor (beta chain) was sequenced for a study of response to subunit inactivated influenza vaccine. Overall study results and limits: With each seasonal influenza vaccination, the authors suggested, few new T cells are recruited.

On this clonotype itself: No antigen is known for it.

A single record per CDR3 protein comes from TCRdb applying MiXCR to the RT-PCR reads. Among about 500,000 distinct CDR3 sequences listed, approximately 17% were seen once. The CDR3 runs to 13 residues. The V and J ends lost 6 bases and 1 base, in that order; junction bases with no gene match: 4. Germline-derived CDR1 and CDR2 are DFQATT and SNEGSKA (reference sequence). The clonotype originates from a man between 50 and 69 years old who received an inactivated influenza vaccine. Sequencing used CD4+ T cells sorted from PBMCs, obtained 23 to 25 months after vaccination. This rearrangement joins TRBV20-1 to TRBJ2-7; 9 nucleotides align to TRBD2. DNA for the CDR3: TGCAGTGCCCGACTAGCGGTTTCCTACGAGCAGTACTTC. Protein sequence: CSARLAVSYEQYF.